This T cell receptor beta chain came from a study of technical replicates of blood from a handful of donors. This clone was seen once. Repertoires were generated with immunoSEQ multiplex PCR, while TCRdb's copy carries only in-frame clones and drops some. The table records around 83,000 clones, around 94% of them present only once. The source is a human donor in good health. The material sequenced was T cells isolated from PBMCs.

CDR3 sequence reads: CASSLASLGGSGSYNEQFF. Written as DNA, the CDR3 is TGCGCCAGCAGCTTGGCCTCGTTGGGGGGATCGGGCTCCTACAATGAGCAGTTCTTC. The chain links TRBV5-1 to TRBJ2-1, with D possibly matching TRBD2 (6 bases). Germline CDR1 SGHRS, CDR2 YFSETQ. Trimming stripped 0 bases from V and 0 bases from J, with 19 bases between. This CDR3 is built from 19 residues.